These T cell receptor beta chains were read from a single sample in a study of T cell responses to AZD1222 COVID-19 vaccine. Sequencing used immunoSEQ multiplex PCR; TCRdb keeps in-frame clones, though not all of them. The sample yields 89,000 or so clones, more than 70% seen once. Here the sequenced sample was peripheral blood, taken 28 days after the second AZD1222 dose. The receptors shown here come from an adult who received the AZD1222 COVID-19 vaccine. Both conserved end residues are part of each CDR3. D genes are given only for firm matches. Not every row has a clone size; where given, it reads once, few, many or a size class.

d_gene	v_gene	j_gene	abundance	CDR3aa	CDR3nt
-	TRBV4-2	TRBJ1-4	-	CASSRERLGTNEKLFF	TGTGCCAGCAGCCGTGAAAGATTGGGGACTAATGAAAAACTGTTTTTT
-	TRBV7-9	TRBJ1-1	-	CASSLGQTGKNTEAFF	TGTGCCAGCAGCCTAGGACAGACGGGAAAGAACACTGAAGCTTTCTTT
-	TRBV28	TRBJ1-6	-	CASSSSLSDSYSPLHF	TGTGCCAGCAGTTCAAGTCTGAGTGACAGCTATTCACCCCTCCACTTT
-	TRBV5-4	TRBJ2-7	-	CASSFIHSYEQYF	TGTGCCAGCAGCTTTATCCACTCCTACGAGCAGTACTTC
-	TRBV3-1/TRBV3-2	TRBJ2-4	-	CASSRPLAKNIQYF	TGTGCCAGCAGCCGGCCTCTAGCCAAAAACATTCAGTACTTC
-	TRBV7-3	TRBJ2-2	few	CASSLTGVGELFF	TGTGCCAGCAGCTTAACCGGGGTCGGGGAGCTGTTTTTT
-	TRBV30	TRBJ1-4	-	CAWSRTDSNEKLFF	TGTGCCTGGAGTCGGACGGACTCTAATGAAAAACTGTTTTTT
-	TRBV4-1	TRBJ1-5	-	CASSPYGGRGQPQHF	TGCGCCAGCAGCCCCTACGGGGGGAGGGGTCAGCCCCAGCATTTT
-	TRBV30	TRBJ1-6	-	CAWRGAGATFSYNSPLHF	TGTGCCTGGAGGGGGGCAGGGGCGACCTTCTCCTATAATTCACCCCTCCACTTT
-	TRBV7-2	TRBJ2-1	-	CASREVVGGANEQFF	TGTGCCAGCAGGGAGGTTGTGGGAGGAGCGAATGAGCAGTTCTTC
TRBD1	TRBV6-2/TRBV6-3	TRBJ1-5	few	CASSPPGQKINQPQHF	TGTGCCAGCAGCCCTCCGGGACAGAAAATCAATCAGCCCCAGCATTTT
TRBD1	TRBV19	TRBJ2-6	-	CASIGQGLSGANVLTF	TGTGCCAGTATAGGACAGGGCCTGTCTGGGGCCAACGTCCTGACTTTC
TRBD2	TRBV28	TRBJ2-1	-	CASSTLLAVNEQFF	TGTGCCAGCAGTACCCTGCTAGCGGTAAATGAGCAGTTCTTC
-	TRBV7-3	TRBJ1-2	-	CASSLSFGNDYGYTF	TGTGCCAGCAGCTTATCTTTCGGAAATGACTATGGCTACACCTTC
-	TRBV12-3/TRBV12-4	TRBJ2-3	-	CASSFLGTQYF	TGTGCCAGCAGTTTTCTGGGCACGCAGTATTTT
-	TRBV5-1	TRBJ1-2	-	CASSLTGQGLGYTF	TGCGCCAGCAGCTTGACCGGCCAGGGCCTTGGCTACACCTTC
TRBD1	TRBV11-2	TRBJ2-2	-	CASSRQGMNTGELFF	TGTGCCAGCAGCCGACAGGGGATGAACACCGGGGAGCTGTTTTTT
TRBD1	TRBV9	TRBJ2-3	-	CASSVERDRAQSGDTQYF	TGTGCCAGCAGCGTAGAACGGGACAGGGCCCAGTCTGGAGATACGCAGTATTTT
-	TRBV5-8	TRBJ1-2	few	CASSIVYGSGNYGYTF	TGTGCCAGCAGCATAGTGTACGGCTCGGGGAACTATGGCTACACCTTC
TRBD2	TRBV7-8	TRBJ2-3	-	CASSSGTRTDTQYF	TGTGCCAGCAGCAGCGGGACCAGAACAGATACGCAGTATTTT
-	TRBV12-1	TRBJ2-5	-	CASSFRFSGETQYF	TGTGCCAGCAGCTTTCGTTTTAGCGGAGAGACCCAGTACTTC
-	TRBV29-1	TRBJ1-3	-	CRGRGGCGNTIYF	TGCAGGGGCCGAGGGGGGTGCGGAAACACCATATATTTT
TRBD2	TRBV18	TRBJ2-3	-	CASSPRLAGATDTQYF	TGTGCCAGCTCACCACGACTAGCGGGGGCAACAGATACGCAGTATTTT
-	TRBV9	TRBJ2-7	-	CASSVDVGDNRYEQYF	TGTGCCAGCAGCGTAGACGTGGGAGACAACCGCTACGAGCAGTACTTC
-	TRBV5-1	TRBJ2-7	-	CASSLDGGSYEQYF	TGCGCCAGCAGCTTGGATGGGGGATCCTACGAGCAGTACTTC
-	TRBV6-5	TRBJ1-5	-	CASSSQGYSNQPQHF	TGTGCCAGCAGTTCTCAGGGCTATAGCAATCAGCCCCAGCATTTT
TRBD1	TRBV28	TRBJ1-5	-	CATEDRGGQPQHF	TGTGCCACCGAAGACAGGGGAGGACAGCCCCAGCATTTT
-	TRBV30	TRBJ1-4	once	CAWSLGLLNEKLFF	TGTGCCTGGAGCCTGGGACTGCTTAATGAAAAACTGTTTTTT
TRBD1	TRBV5-8	TRBJ2-7	-	CASKAAKQGSSYEQYF	TGTGCCAGCAAGGCGGCCAAACAGGGGAGCTCCTACGAGCAGTACTTC
-	TRBV11-3	TRBJ2-1	-	CASSLSFRASNEQFF	TGTGCCAGCAGCTTAAGTTTTAGGGCGAGTAATGAGCAGTTCTTC
-	TRBV6-4	TRBJ2-6	few	CASSEGGRRSSGANVLTF	TGTGCCAGCAGTGAAGGCGGCAGAAGAAGCTCTGGGGCCAACGTCCTGACTTTC
TRBD2	TRBV4-1	TRBJ2-3	-	CASSSSATSGRGADTQYF	TGCGCCAGCAGCTCCTCCGCGACTAGCGGGAGGGGTGCAGATACGCAGTATTTT
-	TRBV15	TRBJ2-7	once	CATSRDKAGHGEQYF	TGTGCCACCAGCAGAGATAAGGCAGGGCATGGGGAGCAGTACTTC
-	TRBV5-5	TRBJ2-7	few	CASSAVGVPSYEQYF	TGTGCCAGCAGCGCCGTGGGGGTACCCTCCTACGAGCAGTACTTC
-	TRBV3-1/TRBV3-2	TRBJ2-3	-	CASSTQELADTQYF	TGTGCCAGCAGCACCCAGGAGTTGGCAGATACGCAGTATTTT
TRBD1	TRBV5-5	TRBJ2-7	-	CASSRTPGQGGGEQYF	TGTGCCAGCAGCCGGACCCCGGGACAGGGGGGAGGCGAGCAGTACTTC
-	TRBV30	TRBJ2-7	-	CAWRPPLGATYEQYF	TGTGCCTGGAGGCCACCTTTGGGGGCAACCTACGAGCAGTACTTC
TRBD1	TRBV3-1/TRBV3-2	TRBJ1-4	-	CASSQGLGTGLKKLFF	TGTGCCAGCAGCCAAGGGCTCGGGACAGGGTTGAAAAAACTGTTTTTT
-	TRBV5-1	TRBJ1-2	-	CASSLGAGQPSGYTF	TGCGCCAGCAGCTTGGGAGCCGGGCAGCCTAGTGGCTACACCTTC
TRBD1	TRBV27	TRBJ2-1	few	CASDPGTGPTGFYNEQFF	TGTGCCAGCGATCCCGGGACAGGGCCCACAGGGTTTTACAATGAGCAGTTCTTC
-	TRBV28	TRBJ2-2	-	CASGGPHSNTGELFF	TGTGCCAGCGGAGGGCCCCACAGCAACACCGGGGAGCTGTTTTTT
-	TRBV30	TRBJ2-7	-	CAWSAGYEQYF	TGTGCCTGGAGTGCGGGCTACGAGCAGTACTTC
-	TRBV5-4	TRBJ1-3	-	CASSYDAGNTIYF	TGTGCCAGCAGCTATGACGCCGGAAACACCATATATTTT
-	TRBV30	TRBJ1-3	-	CACGRRNTIYF	TGTGCCTGCGGACGTAGAAACACCATATATTTT
-	TRBV29-1	TRBJ2-1	few	CSVGGGGYNEQFF	TGCAGCGTGGGCGGTGGAGGCTACAATGAGCAGTTCTTC
-	TRBV19	TRBJ1-1	-	CASSTRRPGEAFF	TGTGCCAGTAGCACTAGGAGGCCAGGTGAAGCTTTCTTT
-	TRBV5-8	TRBJ2-3	-	CASSLLAGVYTDTQYF	TGTGCCAGCAGCTTGTTGGCGGGTGTATACACAGATACGCAGTATTTT
TRBD1	TRBV5-5	TRBJ1-5	-	CASSLGTGDNQPQHF	TGTGCCAGCAGCCTCGGGACAGGCGACAATCAGCCCCAGCATTTT
-	TRBV7-8	TRBJ1-4	-	CASSLPGNEKLFF	TGTGCCAGCAGCTTACCGGGGAATGAAAAACTGTTTTTT
-	TRBV2	TRBJ1-3	-	CASSEVSSGNTIYF	TGTGCCAGCAGTGAAGTGAGCTCTGGAAACACCATATATTTT